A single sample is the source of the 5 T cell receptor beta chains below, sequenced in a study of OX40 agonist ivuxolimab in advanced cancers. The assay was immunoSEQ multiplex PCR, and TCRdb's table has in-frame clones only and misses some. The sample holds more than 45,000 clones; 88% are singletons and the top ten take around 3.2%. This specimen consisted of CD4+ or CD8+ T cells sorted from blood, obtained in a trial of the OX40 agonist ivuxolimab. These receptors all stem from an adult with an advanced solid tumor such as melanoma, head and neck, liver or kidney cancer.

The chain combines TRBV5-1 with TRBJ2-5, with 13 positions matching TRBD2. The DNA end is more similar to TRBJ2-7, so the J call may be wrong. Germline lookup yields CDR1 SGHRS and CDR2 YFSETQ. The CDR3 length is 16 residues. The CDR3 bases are TGCGCCAGCAGCGTCGGACTAGCGGGAGTTTACTACGAGCAGTACTTC. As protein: CASSVGLAGVYYEQYF.

CDR3 region: CASSSGTMGQETQYF. As DNA, the CDR3 is TGTGCCAGCAGCTCGGGGACGATGGGCCAAGAGACCCAGTACTTC. This rearrangement joins TRBV11-2 to TRBJ2-5; the D gene could be TRBD1 or TRBD2 (5 bases each). The CDR3 has 15 amino acids. Trimming removed 4 bases from V and 1 base from J, with 13 bases in between. Germline CDR1 and CDR2: SGHAT and FQNNGV.

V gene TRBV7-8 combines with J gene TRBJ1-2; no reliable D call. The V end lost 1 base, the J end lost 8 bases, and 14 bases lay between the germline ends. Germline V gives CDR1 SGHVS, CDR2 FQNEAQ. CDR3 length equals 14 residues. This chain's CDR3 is CASSLGPGYGGYTF. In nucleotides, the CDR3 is TGTGCCAGCAGCTTAGGTCCCGGGTATGGAGGCTACACCTTC. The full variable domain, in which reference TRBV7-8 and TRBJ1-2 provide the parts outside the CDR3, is GAGVSQSPRYKVAKRGQDVALRCDPISGHVSLFWYQQALGQGPEFLTYFQNEAQLDKSGLPSDRFFAERPEGSVSTLKIQRTQQEDSAVYLCASSLGPGYGGYTFGSGTRLTVV.

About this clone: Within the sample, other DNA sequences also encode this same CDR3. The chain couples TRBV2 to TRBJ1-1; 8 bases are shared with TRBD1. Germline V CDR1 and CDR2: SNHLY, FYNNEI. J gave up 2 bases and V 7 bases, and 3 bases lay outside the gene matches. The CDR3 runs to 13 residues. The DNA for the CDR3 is TGTGCCAGCATAGGGACAGGAAACACTGAAGCTTTCTTT. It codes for CASIGTGNTEAFF. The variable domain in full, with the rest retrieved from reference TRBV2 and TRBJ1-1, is EPEVTQTPSHQVTQMGQEVILRCVPISNHLYFYWYRQILGQKVEFLVSFYNNEISEKSEIFDDQFSVERPDGSNFTLKIRSTKLEDSAMYFCASIGTGNTEAFFGQGTRLTVV.

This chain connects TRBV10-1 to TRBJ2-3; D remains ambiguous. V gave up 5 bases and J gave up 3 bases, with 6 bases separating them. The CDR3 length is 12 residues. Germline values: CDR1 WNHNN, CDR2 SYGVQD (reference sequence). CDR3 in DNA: TGCGCCAGCAGTCCAGGAACAGATACGCAGTATTTT. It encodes CASSPGTDTQYF.